The present entry profiles one TCR beta chain with its context. The antigen is not known. Profiling relied on immunoSEQ multiplex PCR, and the TCRdb table lists in-frame clones only, not all of them. The sample includes 99,000 or so clones, approximately 86% seen only once; the top ten take approximately 3%. This sample was included in a study of T cell responses to AZD1222 COVID-19 vaccine. Findings and caveats of the study: Receipt of two AZD1222 doses was followed by a rise in Spike-specific TCR breadth and depth.

The germline gives CDR1 ENHRY, CDR2 SYGVKD. Trimming removed 0 bases from V and 7 bases from J; junction bases left unmatched: 2. This CDR3 spans 13 amino acids. The input for sequencing was peripheral blood, taken 28 days after the second dose of the MenACWY control vaccine. The chain uses TRBV10-3 and TRBJ1-2, with 7 positions matching TRBD1. The source is an adult who received the MenACWY meningococcal vaccine as a control. CDR3 in amino acids: CAISESDRAGYTF. DNA of the CDR3: TGTGCCATCAGTGAGTCCGACAGGGCTGGCTACACCTTC.